This TCR beta chain was obtained from a study of T cells in Graves' hyperthyroidism and ophthalmopathy. In the study overall: Upon initial diagnosis and before any treatment, peripheral blood was collected. The study's findings and limits: In blood, most of the thyroid clonotypes expanded above 0.001 were also present. Prediction of ophthalmopathy progression came a median around 7.1 months pre-onset.

Germline CDR1 and CDR2: DFQATT and SNEGSKA (reference sequence). V was cut by 6 bases and J by 5 bases, with 3 bases left in between. This CDR3 is built from 9 residues. RNA transcripts yielded amplified TCR beta CDR3 regions. TCR CDR3 underwent first-round RT-PCR with the HTBI primer set. MiXCR, applied by TCRdb to the multiplex PCR reads, yields one record per CDR3 protein. The sample has 450,000 to 600,000 distinct CDR3 sequences, around 13% seen once. A word on this clonotype: Its cognate antigen is unknown.

Clinicians diagnosed patients from clinical symptoms, serum thyroxine and TRAb, thyroid ultrasound and orbital computed tomography. The TCR comes from a woman between 35 and 50 years old with Graves' hyperthyroidism. The rearrangement links TRBV20-1 to TRBJ2-3; D not resolved. The sequencing input was blood. CDR3 coding DNA: TGCAGTGCCGGAGATACGCAGTATTTT. Translating it yields CSAGDTQYF.